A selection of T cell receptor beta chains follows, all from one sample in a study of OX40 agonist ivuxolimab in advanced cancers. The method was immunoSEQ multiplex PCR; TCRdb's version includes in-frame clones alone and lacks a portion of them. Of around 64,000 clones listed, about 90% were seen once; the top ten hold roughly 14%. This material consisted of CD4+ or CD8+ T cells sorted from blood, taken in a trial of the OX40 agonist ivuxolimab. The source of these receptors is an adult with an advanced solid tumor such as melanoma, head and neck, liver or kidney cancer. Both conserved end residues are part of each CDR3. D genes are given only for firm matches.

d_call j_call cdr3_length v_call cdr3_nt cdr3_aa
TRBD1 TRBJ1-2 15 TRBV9 TGTGCCAGCAGCGTAGGACAGGGGGTTGGGTATGGCTACACCTTC CASSVGQGVGYGYTF
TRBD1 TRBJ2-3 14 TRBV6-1 TGTGCCAGCAGTGCGTCAAGGGGGCCAGATACGCAGTATTTT CASSASRGPDTQYF
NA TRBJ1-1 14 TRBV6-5 TGTGCCAGCAGTTACTCGAGACAGCGAACTGAAGCTTTCTTT CASSYSRQRTEAFF
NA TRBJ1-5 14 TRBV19 TGTGCCAGTAGTCATTGGGCAGAAAATCAGCCCCAGCATTTT CASSHWAENQPQHF
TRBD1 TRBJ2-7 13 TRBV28 TGTGCCACCGGGACAGGGGCCTCCTACGAGCAGTACTTC CATGTGASYEQYF
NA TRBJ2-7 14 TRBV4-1 TGCGCCAGCAGCTCCTCGTACGGGAACTACGAGCAGTACTTC CASSSSYGNYEQYF
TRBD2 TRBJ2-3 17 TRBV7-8 TGTGCCAGCAGCTTAGGTGCGACTAGCGGGAGTGGAGATACGCAGTATTTT CASSLGATSGSGDTQYF
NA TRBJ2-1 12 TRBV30 TGTGCCTGGACGGATTCCTACAATGAGCAGTTCTTC CAWTDSYNEQFF
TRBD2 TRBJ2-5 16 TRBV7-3 TGTGCCAGCAGCTTGGGACTAGCGGGAGTGGAAGAGACCCAGTACTTC CASSLGLAGVEETQYF
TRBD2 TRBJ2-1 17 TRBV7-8 TGTGCCAGCAGCTTGTCGGGACTAGGGGTTCTCAACAATGAGCAGTTCTTC CASSLSGLGVLNNEQFF
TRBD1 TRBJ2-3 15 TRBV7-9 TGTGCCAGCAGCCTAAGGACAGGGTTGACAGATACGCAGTATTTT CASSLRTGLTDTQYF
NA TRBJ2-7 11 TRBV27 TGTGCCAGCAGTTTATTGGGCGAGCAGTACTTC CASSLLGEQYF